This TCR beta chain was captured in a study of glioma-infiltrating T cells. About this clonotype itself: The antigen remains unidentified. One end of the junction fails to match germline, which may point to a read error.

Using RNA template, CDR3s of TCR alpha and beta were amplified with iRepertoire arm-PCR. Input was 100-400 ng of tissue mRNA or PBMC total RNA. TCRdb reprocessed the multiplex PCR reads via MiXCR and lists one record per CDR3 protein. The sample has about 190,000 distinct CDR3 sequences; more than 30% are singletons. The CDR3 covers 13 residues. Germline V gene lookup returns CDR1 DFQATT and CDR2 SNEGSKA (reference sequence). The study, taken as a whole, reports: Non-neoplastic patients had below-expected tissue-blood divergence, while all gliomas exceeded expectation. Very few CDR3 sequences were shared between tissue and blood.

This sequence originates from a human donor with low-grade glioma or glioblastoma, undergoing nonglioma brain surgery, or in good health (not recorded which). Sequencing was carried out using glioma tissue, nonneoplastic brain tissue, or PBMCs (not recorded which). The rearrangement joins TRBV20-1 to TRBJ2-1, with 8 bases identical to TRBD2. In DNA form, the CDR3 reads TGCAGTGCTGGAGAGGGACTAGGTGATGAGCAGTTCTTC. The encoded protein is CSAGEGLGDEQFF.